The 22 T cell receptor beta chains reported below all come from one sample, sequenced in a study of human T cells and chemical hapten exposure. As to time point: patch test 1, 2 weeks after DPC sensitization. Treatment specified: therapeutic diphenylcyclopropenone sensitization with weekly scalp DPC. MiXCR, applied by TCRdb to the RACE reads, yields one record per CDR3 protein. The table records around 75,000 distinct CDR3 sequences, about 11% of them present only once. This specimen consisted of whole blood, obtained in connection with sensitization to the hapten diphenylcyclopropenone (DPC). These receptor sequences come from a woman in her sixties or seventies with alopecia areata. Some clones in this sample may be carry-over from other donors' samples.

The chain combines TRBV29-1 with TRBJ2-5; D might be TRBD1 (6 bases). CDR3 length equals 15 residues. Germline lookup yields CDR1 SQVTM and CDR2 ANQGSEA. V dropped 3 bases and J dropped 5 bases, with 19 bases sitting between them. CDR3 sequence (DNA): TGCAGCGTTGACGAAAGGACAGTGGTTCGTGAGACCCAGTACTTC. The encoded protein is CSVDERTVVRETQYF.

This clonotype was seen at least ten times. The chain couples TRBV24-1 to TRBJ1-2, with a possible D match to TRBD1 (5 bases). Germline CDR1 KGHDR, CDR2 SFDVKD. V lost 4 bases, J lost 1 base, and 9 bases lay in between. The CDR3 extends over 14 amino acids. The CDR3 is CATSDYRFNYGYTF. In DNA form, the CDR3 reads TGTGCCACCAGTGACTACAGGTTTAACTATGGCTACACCTTC.

This clonotype was counted at least ten times. The rearrangement uses TRBV7-9 and TRBJ1-1; a weak D match, TRBD1 (6 bases). Germline lookup yields CDR1 SEHNR and CDR2 FQNEAQ (reference sequence). The CDR3 loop spans 15 amino acids. Trimming removed 2 bases from V and 4 bases from J, with 14 bases in between. This CDR3 is CASSLMDREGTEAFF. In DNA form, the CDR3 reads TGTGCCAGCAGCTTAATGGACAGAGAGGGCACTGAAGCTTTCTTT.

J is TRBJ1-1 and V is TRBV6-1; 10 bases match TRBD1. From germline, CDR1 is MNHNS and CDR2 SASEGT. V lost 1 base to trimming and J lost 0 bases; unmatched junction nucleotides: 5. The CDR3 totals 17 residues. CDR3 DNA: TGTGCCAGCAGTGAAGATCTGACAGGGGGCTTGAACACTGAAGCTTTCTTT. Translating gives CASSEDLTGGLNTEAFF.

This clonotype was counted ten times or more. The rearrangement uses TRBV6-6 and TRBJ1-5, with D possibly being TRBD1 (5 bases). The CDR3 has 13 residues. V lost 6 bases to trimming and J lost 7 bases, with 13 bases between them. The V gene's germline CDR1 is MNHNY and CDR2 SVGAGI (reference sequence). CDR3 coding DNA: TGTGCCAGCAGCGAGTCCAGGGTGCAGCCCCAGCATTTT. Translating gives CASSESRVQPQHF.

V gene TRBV7-9 combines with J gene TRBJ1-4; 7 nucleotides match TRBD1. With 4 bases clipped from V and 7 bases from J, the junction kept 12 bases outside the gene matches. Germline V CDR1 and CDR2: SEHNR, FQNEAQ (reference sequence). The length of the CDR3 is 16 residues. CDR3 sequence reads: CASSSSAQGLGEKLFF. CDR3 coding DNA: TGTGCCAGCAGCTCATCGGCACAGGGGCTAGGTGAAAAACTGTTTTTT.

This clonotype has at least ten counts. The chain carries TRBV10-3 and TRBJ1-1; D remains ambiguous. Per germline, CDR1 ENHRY and CDR2 SYGVKD. The CDR3 consists of 14 residues. Trimming left V 0 bases short and J 10 bases short, with 15 bases between. In DNA, the CDR3 is TGTGCCATCAGTGAGTCGGTCCTACCCCCTTTAGCTTTCTTT. Amino acids: CAISESVLPPLAFF.

This clonotype was recorded many times. The chain links TRBV20-1 to TRBJ2-1; 8 bases align to TRBD2. Losses at the gene ends were 0 bases for V and 2 bases for J; bases not matched to a gene: 9. Germline V CDR1 and CDR2: DFQATT, SNEGSKA (reference sequence). This CDR3 contains 17 residues. CDR3 amino acids: CSARDDQRGITYNEQFF. CDR3 coding DNA: TGCAGTGCTAGAGACGACCAGCGGGGGATAACCTACAATGAGCAGTTCTTC.

This clonotype has at least ten counts. The chain links TRBV18 to TRBJ1-4; D perhaps matches TRBD1 (6 bases). V gave up 3 bases and J gave up 7 bases, with 18 bases separating them. Germline V gene lookup returns CDR1 KGHSH and CDR2 LQKENI. The CDR3 has 16 amino acids. This chain's CDR3 is CASSPSEHQTGEKLFF. In DNA, the CDR3 is TGTGCCAGCTCACCCAGTGAGCACCAGACAGGTGAAAAACTGTTTTTT.

This clonotype has a count of ten or more. The chain joins TRBV11-2 to TRBJ2-1; 15 bases match TRBD2. Germline loops: CDR1 SGHAT, CDR2 FQNNGV. V lost 5 bases to trimming and J lost 6 bases; unmatched junction nucleotides: 8. The CDR3 totals 17 residues. Written as DNA, the CDR3 is TGTGCCAGCAGCCCACCGGGACTAGCGGGAGGAGGCAATGAGCAGTTCTTC. Its translation is CASSPPGLAGGGNEQFF.

The rearrangement joins TRBV20-1 to TRBJ2-5; D perhaps matches TRBD1 (5 bases). There are 12 residues in the CDR3. Germline lookup yields CDR1 DFQATT and CDR2 SNEGSKA (reference sequence). V was clipped by 2 bases and J by 4 bases, with 8 bases between them. The DNA of the CDR3 is TGCAGTGCTAGAACAGGACGAGAGACCCAGTACTTC. Its translation: CSARTGRETQYF.

This clonotype appeared many times. The chain couples TRBV7-3 to TRBJ2-1; TRBD2 matches 11 bases. CDR1 SGHTA and CDR2 FQGTGA come from the germline V gene. V dropped 5 bases and J dropped 0; count of bases not matched to a gene: 3. The CDR3 extends over 16 amino acids. The DNA for the CDR3 is TGTGCCAGCAGCGTGGGACTAGCGGCCTCCTACAATGAGCAGTTCTTC. Translated: CASSVGLAASYNEQFF.

At least ten counts were recorded for this clonotype. The chain links TRBV11-2 to TRBJ2-1; D is perhaps TRBD2 (6 bases). Germline CDR1 and CDR2: SGHAT and FQNNGV. V was cut by 5 bases and J by 3 bases, with 8 bases left in between. The CDR3 length is 13 residues. The CDR3 DNA reads as TGTGCCAGCAGCGTGACTAGCTACAATGAGCAGTTCTTC. Protein product: CASSVTSYNEQFF.

This clonotype was recorded many times. V is TRBV10-3 and J is TRBJ2-1, with D tentatively TRBD1 or TRBD2 (6 bases each). Deletions cut 8 bases from V and 7 bases from J, with 12 bases between. Germline V gives CDR1 ENHRY, CDR2 SYGVKD. The CDR3 is 12 amino acids. The CDR3 reads CAIGTGANEQFF. The CDR3 DNA is TGTGCCATCGGGACGGGGGCGAATGAGCAGTTCTTC.

This clonotype has only a few counts. The rearrangement uses TRBV30 and TRBJ1-6; D might be TRBD1 (5 bases). Germline CDR1 GTSNPN, CDR2 SVGIG (reference sequence). The CDR3 length is 16 residues. V was pared by 0 bases and J by 9 bases, with 18 bases between. The CDR3 DNA reads as TGTGCCTGGAGTGTCGCAGGGAGAGGCCTCAGTTCACCCCTCCACTTT. Amino acids: CAWSVAGRGLSSPLHF.

In its sample, this clonotype was seen a few times. This rearrangement joins TRBV9 to TRBJ1-1, with 7 bases lining up with TRBD1. J gave up 4 bases and V 2 bases, and 8 bases lay outside the gene matches. Germline V CDR1 and CDR2: SGDLS, YYNGEE. The CDR3 runs 15 residues. The CDR3, as DNA: TGTGCCAGCAGCGTGGGACAGCGGAGGGGCACTGAAGCTTTCTTT. It codes for CASSVGQRRGTEAFF.

This clonotype was detected only a few times. The rearrangement links TRBV6-6 to TRBJ2-3; 11 bases line up with TRBD2. V was pared by 5 bases and J by 4 bases, with 8 bases of the junction left unmatched. CDR1 is MNHNY and CDR2 is SVGAGI in the germline V gene (reference sequence). The CDR3 has 16 residues. The CDR3, as DNA: TGTGCCAGCAGTCGACCGTTAGCGGGGGGGCCAGATACGCAGTATTTT. Its protein is CASSRPLAGGPDTQYF.

V is TRBV6-2 or TRBV6-3 and J is TRBJ2-1, with D unresolved. The germline CDR1 and CDR2 sequences are MNHEY and SVGEGT. This CDR3 region has 15 residues. V was trimmed by 0 bases and J by 2 bases, leaving 8 bases between them. CDR3 in amino acids: CASSYSGWTYNEQFF. The CDR3 coding sequence is TGTGCCAGCAGTTACTCGGGGTGGACCTACAATGAGCAGTTCTTC.

This clonotype was observed many times. The chain employs TRBV6-5 and TRBJ1-1; D possibly corresponds to TRBD1 (5 bases). The CDR3 runs 17 residues. V was shortened by 2 bases and J by 3 bases, with 19 bases between the two germline ends. The germline V gene encodes CDR1 MNHEY and CDR2 SVGAGI. CDR3: CASSYGTMGWEYTEAFF. In DNA form, the CDR3 reads TGTGCCAGCAGTTACGGGACGATGGGCTGGGAGTACACTGAAGCTTTCTTT.

The sample holds a few counts of this clonotype. The J gene is TRBJ2-2, the V gene TRBV2, with D uncertain. The V end was cut by 4 bases, the J end by 0 bases, with 9 bases between. CDR1 and CDR2 (germline): SNHLY, FYNNEI. The CDR3 is made up of 15 amino acids. This CDR3 reads CASSVWEPNTGELFF. The CDR3 DNA reads TGTGCCAGCAGTGTCTGGGAACCGAACACCGGGGAGCTGTTTTTT. Looking up the rest from reference TRBV2 and TRBJ2-2 gives the full variable domain: EPEVTQTPSHQVTQMGQEVILRCVPISNHLYFYWYRQILGQKVEFLVSFYNNEISEKSEIFDDQFSVERPDGSNFTLKIRSTKLEDSAMYFCASSVWEPNTGELFFGEGSRLTVL.

The chain carries TRBV2 and TRBJ1-2; no definite D call. The germline gives CDR1 SNHLY, CDR2 FYNNEI. The V end lost 2 bases, the J end lost 6 bases, and 19 bases lay between the germline ends. This CDR3 comprises 16 residues. CDR3 protein: CASSETTSGPPDGYTF. The CDR3, as DNA: TGTGCCAGCAGTGAAACAACGTCCGGACCCCCCGATGGCTACACCTTC.

V is TRBV5-1 and J is TRBJ1-1, with 10 nucleotides matching TRBD1. The CDR3 totals 16 residues. V lost 8 bases, J lost 0 bases, and 10 bases stayed unmatched. Germline assignment: CDR1 SGHRS and CDR2 YFSETQ. Written as DNA, the CDR3 is TGCGCCAGTAAGACCGGGACAGGGGCCTTGAACACTGAAGCTTTCTTT. Its translation: CASKTGTGALNTEAFF.